This is a list of T cell receptor beta chains from one sample in a study of cytomegalovirus exposure and HLA in healthy donors. Clones were read by immunoSEQ multiplex PCR, and TCRdb kept only the in-frame ones, dropping some. Seen here are 100,000 to 150,000 clones, approximately 92% observed once, and the top ten hold approximately 1.1%. The sequenced material came from PBMCs. The receptors derive from a woman under 30 in good health and CMV-seronegative. CDR3s include the opening cysteine and the closing phenylalanine or tryptophan. D genes are given only for firm matches. Not every row has a clone size; where given, it reads once, few, many or a size class.

cdr3_nt cdr3_aa v_call clone_size d_call j_call
TGTGCCAGCAGTCCCGAGACAGGGTGGATTGCTGAAGCTTTCTTT CASSPETGWIAEAFF TRBV27 few TRBD1 TRBJ1-1
TGTGCCAGCAGCGTAGGACAGTTTTACAATGAGCAGTTCTTC CASSVGQFYNEQFF TRBV9 once NA TRBJ2-1
TGTGCCAGCAGTTCCGGGACTAGCGGGAGTACAGATACGCAGTATTTT CASSSGTSGSTDTQYF TRBV28 NA TRBD2 TRBJ2-3
TGTGCCAGCAGCGTAGCGTCGGAATGGGGGGCCGGGGAGCTGTTTTTT CASSVASEWGAGELFF TRBV5-6 once NA TRBJ2-2
TGCGCCAGCAGCTTGGATTCGGTTGGCAGGGGTACGGACGAGCAGTACTTC CASSLDSVGRGTDEQYF TRBV5-1 NA NA TRBJ2-7
TGTGCCAGCAGTTACTTGGGCACCCAAGGTCACTATGGCTACACCTTC CASSYLGTQGHYGYTF TRBV6-5 NA NA TRBJ1-2
TGTGCCATCAGTGCGCAGGTGCCAACTGAAGCTTTCTTT CAISAQVPTEAFF TRBV10-3 NA NA TRBJ1-1
TGTGCCAGCATAGTTAGCGGGGCGCTGGAGACCCAGTACTTC CASIVSGALETQYF TRBV6-6 NA TRBD2 TRBJ2-5
TGTGCCAGCAGTCAAGACCCGGGACAGGGGAATGAAAAACTGTTTTTT CASSQDPGQGNEKLFF TRBV6-1 once TRBD1 TRBJ1-4
TGTGCCACCCCGAGATCCAGGGGGCGCGACCCTGGCTACACCTTC CATPRSRGRDPGYTF TRBV28 few TRBD1 TRBJ1-2
TGTGCCAGCAGGTTAACAGGGGGGACCTATGGCTACACCTTC CASRLTGGTYGYTF TRBV7-9 NA TRBD1 TRBJ1-2
TGTGCCAGCAGTGCGGACCCCGGGAGGAGTCAGCCCCAGCATTTT CASSADPGRSQPQHF TRBV2 NA NA TRBJ1-5
TGTGCCAGCAGCTCAGGGACAGTTATACTCTCTGGGGCCAACGTCCTGACTTTC CASSSGTVILSGANVLTF TRBV11-2 NA TRBD1 TRBJ2-6
TGTGCCAGCAGCCCCCTGGCTAGCGGGGGGGCCAATGAGCAGTTCTTC CASSPLASGGANEQFF TRBV27 NA TRBD2 TRBJ2-1
TGTGCCAGCAGTTTAAACTTTGCCTACGAGCAGTACTTC CASSLNFAYEQYF TRBV27 NA NA TRBJ2-7
TGCGCCAGCAGCTTTAGCCTAGCGGAGAACACCGGGGAGCTGTTTTTT CASSFSLAENTGELFF TRBV5-1 NA TRBD2 TRBJ2-2
TGTGCCAGCACTATGAACTACGGGAACTACGAGCAGTACTTC CASTMNYGNYEQYF TRBV6-1 NA NA TRBJ2-7
TGTGCCAGCAGCGCCGTCTCCTCAGGGGATTGGTTTTATGGCTACACCTTC CASSAVSSGDWFYGYTF TRBV9 NA NA TRBJ1-2
TGTGCCAGCAGCCACGGACTAGCGGGGAACACCGGGGAGCTGTTTTTT CASSHGLAGNTGELFF TRBV7-7 NA TRBD2 TRBJ2-2
TGCGCCAGCAGCGTGGACCCGGAGAGAGATACGCAGTATTTT CASSVDPERDTQYF TRBV5-1 NA NA TRBJ2-3
TGTGCCAGCTCAGTACAGGTGCTAGCGGGAGTGGGCTACAATGAGCAGTTCTTC CASSVQVLAGVGYNEQFF TRBV18 NA TRBD2 TRBJ2-1
TGTGCCAGCTCACCCTCCCGAGGTGACTACAATGAGCAGTTCTTC CASSPSRGDYNEQFF TRBV18 once NA TRBJ2-1
TGTGCCAGCAGTCAAGCCGGGACAGGGGGCTCCTATAATTCACCCCTCCACTTT CASSQAGTGGSYNSPLHF TRBV6-1 NA TRBD1 TRBJ1-6
TGTGCCAGCAGACAGGGGGACACTGAAGCTTTCTTT CASRQGDTEAFF TRBV28 NA TRBD1 TRBJ1-1
TGTGCCAGCAGTTACGACCTGACAGGGAGCTATGGCTACACCTTC CASSYDLTGSYGYTF TRBV6-5 NA TRBD1 TRBJ1-2
TGTGCCAGCAGTTTATGGAGGGTAGGCACCGGGGAGCTGTTTTTT CASSLWRVGTGELFF TRBV28 NA NA TRBJ2-2
TGTGCCAGCAGTTTCTCGGACAGGGCTCCCTCCTACGAGCAGTACTTC CASSFSDRAPSYEQYF TRBV28 NA TRBD1 TRBJ2-7
TGTGCCAGTAGTACTATTTTAACTAGCGGGAGTCTCAATGAGCAGTTCTTC CASSTILTSGSLNEQFF TRBV19 NA TRBD2 TRBJ2-1
TGTGCCAGCTTACGGGACAGGGGGCCAACTGAAGCTTTCTTT CASLRDRGPTEAFF TRBV2 NA TRBD1 TRBJ1-1
TGTGCCAGTAGCCATATGGGAATACTAGCGGGAGCCACCTACAATGAGCAGTTCTTC CASSHMGILAGATYNEQFF TRBV19 NA TRBD2 TRBJ2-1
TGTGCCAGCAGTGGTACTCGGAACTATGGCTACACCTTC CASSGTRNYGYTF TRBV28 NA NA TRBJ1-2
TGTGCCAGCAGTCAGACAGGGGGCTTTTGGGGAGTGCAGTTCTTC CASSQTGGFWGVQFF TRBV27 once TRBD1 TRBJ2-1
TGTGCCAGCAGCGCCAATACAGGGAGTGAGCAGTACTTC CASSANTGSEQYF TRBV9 NA NA TRBJ2-7
TGTGCCAGCAGCGTAGATACAGGGGGACCTTACGAGCAGTACTTC CASSVDTGGPYEQYF TRBV9 NA TRBD1 TRBJ2-7
TGTGCCAGTAGTATAGGAGAGGGGGCAGTGAATGAGCAGTTCTTC CASSIGEGAVNEQFF TRBV19 NA TRBD1 TRBJ2-1
TGTGCCAGCAGCGTGCGACAGGGGTTGGAATCACCCCTCCACTTT CASSVRQGLESPLHF TRBV9 NA TRBD1 TRBJ1-6
TGTGCCAGCAGTGAGGCTAGCGGGGCTTACAATGAGCAGTTCTTC CASSEASGAYNEQFF TRBV6-4 few TRBD2 TRBJ2-1
TGTGCCAGCAGTGATGGGACTAGCGGGAGGCGGGGGGAGCAGTACTTC CASSDGTSGRRGEQYF TRBV2 NA TRBD2 TRBJ2-7
TGTGCCAGCAGTGAAACAGACAGGGTGAACACTGAAGCTTTCTTT CASSETDRVNTEAFF TRBV6-1 NA TRBD1 TRBJ1-1
TGCGCCAGCAGCGTGACAGGGGACGGGGCCAACGTCCTGACTTTC CASSVTGDGANVLTF TRBV5-1 NA TRBD1 TRBJ2-6
TGTGCCAGCAGCGTGGCAGGGGACAATGAGCAGTTCTTC CASSVAGDNEQFF TRBV9 NA NA TRBJ2-1
TGTGCCAGCAGTTTAAATCAGGGGTCTAACTATGGCTACACCTTC CASSLNQGSNYGYTF TRBV28 NA NA TRBJ1-2
TGTGCCAGCAGCTTAGGGTCAGGTATGAACACTGAAGCTTTCTTT CASSLGSGMNTEAFF TRBV11-2 NA NA TRBJ1-1
TGTGCCAGCAGTGCTCGCGGGGAGCTGTTTTTT CASSARGELFF TRBV2 NA NA TRBJ2-2
TGTGCCAGCAGCCCCGAGGGAACAAACATTCAGTACTTC CASSPEGTNIQYF TRBV6-1 NA NA TRBJ2-4